The 7 T cell receptor beta chains reported below all come from one sample, sequenced in a study of shared clonotypes between healthy human individuals. Clones were read by immunoSEQ multiplex PCR, and TCRdb kept only the in-frame ones, dropping some. Among about 2 million clones listed, over 85% were seen once. Sequencing used naive CD4+ T cells sorted from blood. Stated subset: CD45RA+ positively selected. Every receptor here comes from a man aged 18-30 years in good health.

A remark on this clone: This same CDR3 is encoded by further DNA sequences in the sample. The V call is TRBV20-1, the J call TRBJ1-4; D gene ambiguous. V lost 3 bases to trimming and J lost 8 bases, with 7 bases between them. Germline V CDR1 and CDR2: DFQATT, SNEGSKA (reference sequence). This CDR3 spans 11 amino acids. For the CDR3, the DNA is TGCAGTGCTAGGATACGAGAAAAACTGTTTTTT. Protein sequence: CSARIREKLFF.

This clone was seen once. The rearrangement uses TRBV27 and TRBJ1-2; D remains ambiguous. In germline, CDR1 is MNHEY, CDR2 SMNVEV (reference sequence). The CDR3 runs to 16 residues. V shed 6 bases and J shed 4 bases, with 21 bases lying between them. The DNA for the CDR3 is TGTGCCAGCAGGCCTATGGAGGTGTCGGATGTCTATGGCTACACCTTC. Residues: CASRPMEVSDVYGYTF.

Concerning this clone itself: One end of the junction does not line up with germline, which may come from a read error. This chain uses TRBV7-9 with TRBJ2-1; D is perhaps TRBD1 (5 bases). The germline V gene has CDR1 SEHNR and CDR2 FQNEAQ (reference sequence). CDR3 size: 13 residues. CDR3: CASSLTGFEFWIF. For the CDR3, the DNA is TGTGCCAGCAGCTTAACAGGCTTTGAGTTCTGGATCTTC.

The chain is built from TRBV11-2 and TRBJ2-7; D remains unclear. The CDR3 is 12 amino acids. The germline gives CDR1 SGHAT, CDR2 FQNNGV. Trimming pared 6 bases from V and 3 bases from J, leaving 9 bases between. CDR3: CASSPGFYEQYF. In DNA form, the CDR3 reads TGTGCCAGCAGTCCCGGATTCTACGAGCAGTACTTC.

This clone came up once. The rearrangement links TRBV6-5 to TRBJ2-2; no clear D. V gave up 11 bases and J gave up 2 bases, with 15 bases separating them. Germline V gene sequence: CDR1 MNHEY, CDR2 SVGAGI. The CDR3 loop spans 14 amino acids. The CDR3 region has the DNA TGTGCCTCCCGCCAGCCGGCAAACACCGGGGAGCTGTTTTTT. This translates into CASRQPANTGELFF.

This chain links TRBV11-3 with TRBJ2-2; TRBD1 aligns across 9 bases. The CDR3 runs 17 residues. Trimming at V came to 5 bases and at J to 4 bases, leaving 11 bases not matched to a gene. Per germline, CDR1 SGHNT and CDR2 YENEEA. Here the CDR3 DNA reads TGTGCCAGCAGCCTAGTCCCGGGACAGGGATCCACCGGGGAGCTGTTTTTT. Translation: CASSLVPGQGSTGELFF.

The CDR3 reads CASTRDGLGNQPQHF. CDR3 in DNA: TGTGCCAGTACTCGGGACGGGCTAGGGAATCAGCCCCAGCATTTT. V usage is TRBV19 and J usage is TRBJ1-5, with D perhaps TRBD1 (5 bases). The CDR3 extends over 15 amino acids. Germline V gives CDR1 LNHDA, CDR2 SQIVND (reference sequence). Trimming took off 7 bases at V and 4 bases at J, with 17 bases between the two ends.